This T cell receptor (beta chain) is from a study of blood T cell repertoires in COVID-19. Clones were sequenced by immunoSEQ multiplex PCR, and TCRdb holds only the in-frame ones, with some missing. The sample lists approximately 170,000 clones; approximately 86% were seen once. This CDR3 has 15 residues. The material sequenced was peripheral blood. The source is a man between 70 and 80 years old with acute or convalescent COVID-19. The chain is built from TRBV21-1 and TRBJ1-6. TRBV21-1 is marked as a pseudogene. The CDR3, as DNA: TGTGCCAGTCGATGGGGGGGGGTCATTAATTCACCCCTCCACTTT. Translated: CASRWGGVINSPLHF.